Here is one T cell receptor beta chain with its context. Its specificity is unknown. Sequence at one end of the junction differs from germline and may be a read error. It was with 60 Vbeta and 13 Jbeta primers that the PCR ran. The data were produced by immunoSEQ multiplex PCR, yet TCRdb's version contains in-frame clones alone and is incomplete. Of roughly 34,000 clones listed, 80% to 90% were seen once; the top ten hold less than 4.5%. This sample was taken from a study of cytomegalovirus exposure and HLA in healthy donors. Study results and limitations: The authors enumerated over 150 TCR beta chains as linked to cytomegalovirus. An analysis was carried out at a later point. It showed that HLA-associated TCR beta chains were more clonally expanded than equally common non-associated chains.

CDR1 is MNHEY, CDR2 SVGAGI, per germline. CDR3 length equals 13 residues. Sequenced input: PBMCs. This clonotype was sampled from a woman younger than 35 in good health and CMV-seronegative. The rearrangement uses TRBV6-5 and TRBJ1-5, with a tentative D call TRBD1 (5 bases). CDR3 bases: TGTGCCAGCAGTGGACACGGAGTACAGCCCCAGAATTTT. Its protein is CASSGHGVQPQNF.